Below, 8 T cell receptor beta chains from the same sample are listed, as sequenced in a study of beta chain features in type 1 diabetes (dated 2018 in TCRdb). Libraries were prepared through the immunoSEQ multiplex PCR assay. The entire amount of isolated RNA was reverse transcribed using the High Capacity cDNA Reverse Transcription Kit, so the sequenced TCRB transcripts were expressed ones. Not all clones reach the TCRdb copy of this immuneACCESS table, which keeps in-frame sequences only. Checked studies attribute under half of the gap to unresolved V genes and leave the rest unexplained. The sample table lists about 230,000 clones, about 9.3% of them with a count of one. 0.034% of the sample lies in the top ten. The specimen sequenced was naive CD4+ T cells from blood. Reading the label with the study, this specimen's cell subset or site is: true naive CD4+ T cells. These receptors originate from a woman under 30 in good health.

The gene calls are TRBV7-2 and TRBJ2-7, with 7 bases that match TRBD1. V trimming: 5 bases; J trimming: 0 bases; junction bases outside the gene matches: 7. The CDR3 runs to 15 residues. Germline lookup yields CDR1 SGHTA and CDR2 FQGNSA. This CDR3 reads CASSRTGQSSYEQYF. CDR3 DNA sequence: TGTGCCAGCAGCCGAACGGGACAGTCCTCCTACGAGCAGTACTTC.

The genes are TRBV14 and TRBJ2-7, with D maybe TRBD2 (5 bases). Germline CDR1 and CDR2: SGHDN and FVKESK. Trimming took off 2 bases at V and 2 bases at J, with 7 bases between the two ends. This CDR3 spans 13 amino acids. This chain's CDR3 is CASSQRGTYEQYF. The CDR3 DNA reads TGTGCCAGCAGCCAACGGGGAACCTACGAGCAGTACTTC.

V and J are TRBV29-1 and TRBJ1-1, with 8 bases matching TRBD1. Germline CDR1 SQVTM, CDR2 ANQGSEA. The CDR3 contains 17 residues. V lost 5 bases and J lost 0; bases outside the gene matches: 14. The CDR3 coding sequence is TGCAGCGTTTTGGGCCCTGGCAGGGGGCTTATGAACACTGAAGCTTTCTTT. This gives the protein CSVLGPGRGLMNTEAFF.

This clone has just a few counts. This rearrangement joins TRBV19 to TRBJ1-1; 10 bases map to TRBD1. Germline lookup yields CDR1 LNHDA and CDR2 SQIVND (reference sequence). The V gene end was trimmed by 7 bases and the J gene end by 4 bases; junction bases not matched to a gene: 12. The CDR3 sequence is 16 residues long. The CDR3 DNA is TGTGCCAGTATAGGGGCCGGGACAGGGGCGGGCACTGAAGCTTTCTTT. It yields the protein CASIGAGTGAGTEAFF.

This clone was recorded many times. The chain has TRBV7-9 and TRBJ2-1; a weak D match, TRBD2 (7 bases). Looked up from germline, CDR1 is SEHNR and CDR2 is FQNEAQ (reference sequence). The CDR3 spans 15 residues. The ends were cut back, 5 bases at V and 2 bases at J, with 13 bases in the middle. The CDR3 sequence is CASSTRGAAYNEQFF. In DNA, the CDR3 is TGTGCCAGCAGCACCCGGGGGGCGGCCTACAATGAGCAGTTCTTC.

The rearrangement joins TRBV7-2 to TRBJ2-1; 14 nucleotides agree with TRBD2. The length of the CDR3 is 17 residues. CDR1 SGHTA and CDR2 FQGNSA come from the germline V gene. Losses at the gene ends were 3 bases for V and 10 bases for J; bases not matched to a gene: 11. This CDR3 is CASSFGTSGGHAREQFF. The CDR3, as DNA: TGTGCCAGCAGCTTTGGGACTAGCGGGGGACACGCGAGGGAGCAGTTCTTC.

Only a few counts were recorded for this clone. The chain links TRBV2 to TRBJ2-2; D is uncertain. The CDR3 is 14 amino acids. Germline V gene sequence: CDR1 SNHLY, CDR2 FYNNEI. V was clipped by 4 bases and J by 4 bases, with 10 bases between them. The CDR3 loop is CASSVSLATGELFF. The CDR3 DNA sequence: TGTGCCAGCAGTGTTTCCCTGGCCACCGGGGAGCTGTTTTTT.

This clone was found a few times. J is TRBJ2-1 and V is TRBV9; 11 nucleotides agree with TRBD1. Germline V gene lookup returns CDR1 SGDLS and CDR2 YYNGEE. The J segment lost 6 bases and the V segment lost 3 bases, leaving 8 bases of the junction unmatched. This CDR3 is built from 16 residues. CDR3 amino acids: CASSEKGTGGSNEQFF. CDR3 DNA sequence: TGTGCCAGCAGCGAGAAGGGGACAGGGGGGTCCAATGAGCAGTTCTTC.